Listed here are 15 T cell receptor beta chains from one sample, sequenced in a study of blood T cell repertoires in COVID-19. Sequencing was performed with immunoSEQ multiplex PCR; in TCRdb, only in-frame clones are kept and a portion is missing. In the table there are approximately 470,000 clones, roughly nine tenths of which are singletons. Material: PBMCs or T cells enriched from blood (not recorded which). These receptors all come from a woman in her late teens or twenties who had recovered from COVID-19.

The CDR3 nucleotides read TGTGCCAGCAGTCTTTCCCCACCGAGCGGGGGCTGGGATACGCAGTATTTT. Protein product: CASSLSPPSGGWDTQYF. This chain joins TRBV6-6 and TRBJ2-3; 8 bases agree with TRBD2. The junction had 16 bases not matched to a gene; V was cut back by 5 bases and J by 6 bases. CDR3 size: 17 residues. Germline V gene sequence: CDR1 MNHNY, CDR2 SVGAGI (reference sequence).

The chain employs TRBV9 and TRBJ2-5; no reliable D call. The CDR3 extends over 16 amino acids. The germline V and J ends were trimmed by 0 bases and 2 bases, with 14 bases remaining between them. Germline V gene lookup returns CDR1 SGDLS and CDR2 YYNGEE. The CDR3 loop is CASSVAATTTQETQYF. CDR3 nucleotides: TGTGCCAGCAGCGTAGCGGCGACAACAACTCAAGAGACCCAGTACTTC.

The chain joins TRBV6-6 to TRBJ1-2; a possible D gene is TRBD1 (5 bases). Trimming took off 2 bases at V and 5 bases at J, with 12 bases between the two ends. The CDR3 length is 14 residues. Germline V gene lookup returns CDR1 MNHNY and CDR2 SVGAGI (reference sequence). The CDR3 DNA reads TGTGCCAGCAGTTACGTAACAGGTTTTTATGGCTACACCTTC. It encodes CASSYVTGFYGYTF.

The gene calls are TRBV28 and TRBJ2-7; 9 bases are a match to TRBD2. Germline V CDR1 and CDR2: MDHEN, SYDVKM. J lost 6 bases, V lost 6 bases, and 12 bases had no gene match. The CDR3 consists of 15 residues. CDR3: CASRLGSGGFFEQYF. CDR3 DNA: TGTGCCAGCAGACTCGGTAGCGGGGGCTTCTTCGAGCAGTACTTC.

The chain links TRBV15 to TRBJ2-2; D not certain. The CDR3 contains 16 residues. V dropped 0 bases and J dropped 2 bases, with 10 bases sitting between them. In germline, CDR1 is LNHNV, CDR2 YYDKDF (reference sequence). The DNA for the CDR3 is TGTGCCACCAGCAGAGATAGGAGTACAAACACCGGGGAGCTGTTTTTT. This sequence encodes CATSRDRSTNTGELFF. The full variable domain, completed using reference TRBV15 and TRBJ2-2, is DAMVIQNPRYQVTQFGKPVTLSCSQTLNHNVMYWYQQKSSQAPKLLFHYYDKDFNNEADTPDNFQSRRPNTSFCFLDIRSPGLGDTAMYLCATSRDRSTNTGELFFGEGSRLTVL.

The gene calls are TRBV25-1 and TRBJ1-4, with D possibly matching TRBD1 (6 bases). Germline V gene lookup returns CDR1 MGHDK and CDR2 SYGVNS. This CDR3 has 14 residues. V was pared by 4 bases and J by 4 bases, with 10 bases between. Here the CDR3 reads CASSGTDHNEKLFF. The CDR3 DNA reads TGTGCCAGCAGTGGGACAGATCATAATGAAAAACTGTTTTTT. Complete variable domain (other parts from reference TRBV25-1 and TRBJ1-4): EADIYQTPRYLVIGTGKKITLECSQTMGHDKMYWYQQDPGMELHLIHYSYGVNSTEKGDLSSESTVSRIRTEHFPLTLESARPSHTSQYLCASSGTDHNEKLFFGSGTQLSVL.

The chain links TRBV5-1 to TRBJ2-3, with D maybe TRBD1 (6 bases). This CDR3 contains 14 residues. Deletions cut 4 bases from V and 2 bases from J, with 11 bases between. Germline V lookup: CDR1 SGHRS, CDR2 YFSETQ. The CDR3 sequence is CASSPRQVTDTQYF. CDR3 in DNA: TGCGCCAGCAGCCCTCGACAGGTCACAGATACGCAGTATTTT.

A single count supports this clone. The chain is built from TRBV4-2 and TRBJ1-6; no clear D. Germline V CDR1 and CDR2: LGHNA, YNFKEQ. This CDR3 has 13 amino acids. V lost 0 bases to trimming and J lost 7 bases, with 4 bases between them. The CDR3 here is CASSQEENSPLHF. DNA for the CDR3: TGTGCCAGCAGCCAAGAAGAGAATTCACCCCTCCACTTT.

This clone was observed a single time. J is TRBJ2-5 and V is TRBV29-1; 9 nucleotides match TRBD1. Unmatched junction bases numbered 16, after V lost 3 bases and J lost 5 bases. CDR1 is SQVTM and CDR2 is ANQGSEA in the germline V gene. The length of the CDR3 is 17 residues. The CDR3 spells CSVDAPTGGFGGETQYF. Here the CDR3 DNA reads TGCAGCGTTGATGCCCCAACAGGGGGCTTTGGGGGGGAGACCCAGTACTTC.

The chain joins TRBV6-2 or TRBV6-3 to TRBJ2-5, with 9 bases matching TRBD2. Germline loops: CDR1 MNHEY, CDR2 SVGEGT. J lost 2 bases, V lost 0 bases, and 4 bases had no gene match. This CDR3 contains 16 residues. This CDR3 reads CASSYSWRGGQETQYF. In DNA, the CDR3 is TGTGCCAGCAGTTACTCGTGGCGGGGGGGACAAGAGACCCAGTACTTC.

CDR3 region: CAWSGGGPSYEQYF. For the CDR3, the DNA is TGTGCCTGGAGTGGAGGGGGACCCTCCTACGAGCAGTACTTC. The chain recombines TRBV30 with TRBJ2-7, with TRBD1 as a possible D gene (6 bases). The germline V gene has CDR1 GTSNPN and CDR2 SVGIG (reference sequence). This CDR3 has 14 amino acids. The V end was cut by 1 base, the J end by 0 bases, with 10 bases between.

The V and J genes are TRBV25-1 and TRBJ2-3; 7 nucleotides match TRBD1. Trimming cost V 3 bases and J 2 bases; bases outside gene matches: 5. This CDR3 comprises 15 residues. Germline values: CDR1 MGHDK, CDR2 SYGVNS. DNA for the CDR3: TGTGCCAGCAGTGAGTGGGACAGCCTCACAGATACGCAGTATTTT. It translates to CASSEWDSLTDTQYF.

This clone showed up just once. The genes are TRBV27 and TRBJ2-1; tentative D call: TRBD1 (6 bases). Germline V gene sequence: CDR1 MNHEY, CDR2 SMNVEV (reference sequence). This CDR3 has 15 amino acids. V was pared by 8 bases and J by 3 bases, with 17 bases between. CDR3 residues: CASGQPRDNYNEQFF. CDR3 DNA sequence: TGTGCCAGCGGACAACCTCGGGACAACTACAATGAGCAGTTCTTC.

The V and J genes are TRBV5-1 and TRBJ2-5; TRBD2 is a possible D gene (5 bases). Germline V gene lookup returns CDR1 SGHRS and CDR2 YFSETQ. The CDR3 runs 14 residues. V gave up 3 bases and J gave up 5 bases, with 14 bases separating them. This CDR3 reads CASSSGLLGETQYF. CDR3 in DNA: TGCGCCAGCAGCTCTGGACTGTTAGGGGAGACCCAGTACTTC.

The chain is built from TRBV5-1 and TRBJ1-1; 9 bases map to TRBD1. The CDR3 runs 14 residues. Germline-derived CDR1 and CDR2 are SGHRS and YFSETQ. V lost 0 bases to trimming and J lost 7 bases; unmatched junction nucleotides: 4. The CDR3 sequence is CASSLAGTGNEAFF. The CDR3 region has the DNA TGCGCCAGCAGCTTGGCCGGGACAGGGAATGAAGCTTTCTTT.